These 27 T cell receptor beta chains share one sample of origin, sequenced in a study of resident and recirculating memory T cells in vitiligo. TCRdb keeps only in-frame clones here, not all; method: immunoSEQ multiplex PCR. Among 65,000 to 80,000 clones listed, 92% were seen once. Material for sequencing was blood. All receptors derive from a male donor with vitiligo.

The genes are TRBV7-8 and TRBJ1-1; D might be TRBD1 (6 bases). The CDR3 covers 14 residues. Between the trimmed V and J ends, which lost 5 bases and 10 bases, there was a span of 20 bases. The germline gives CDR1 SGHVS, CDR2 FQNEAQ. In nucleotides, the CDR3 is TGTGCCAGCAGCCCCGTCAGGCCTGAACAGGGAGCTTTCTTT. Protein product: CASSPVRPEQGAFF.

V usage is TRBV12-5 and J usage is TRBJ1-2, with TRBD1 matching 10 bases. V lost 6 bases and J lost 7; bases outside the gene matches: 5. The germline gives CDR1 LGHNT, CDR2 FRNRAP. CDR3 size: 13 residues. The CDR3 reads CASGGQGRGGYTF. The CDR3 DNA reads as TGTGCTAGTGGGGGACAGGGGCGGGGTGGCTACACCTTC.

This chain links TRBV19 with TRBJ1-2; D gene uncertain. The V end was cut by 5 bases, the J end by 7 bases, with 26 bases between. The CDR3 is 17 residues long. CDR1 LNHDA and CDR2 SQIVND come from the germline V gene (reference sequence). The CDR3 sequence is CASSHLRNSHRILGYTF. The CDR3 DNA is TGTGCCAGTAGTCATCTTAGAAACAGCCACCGAATCCTTGGCTACACCTTC.

This clone was seen just once. The chain recombines TRBV30 with TRBJ2-3, with D perhaps matching TRBD2 (6 bases). V lost 2 bases, J lost 0 bases, and 15 bases lay in between. The V gene's germline CDR1 is GTSNPN and CDR2 SVGIG (reference sequence). CDR3 size: 16 residues. The CDR3 loop reads CAWSWRWDFSTDTQYF. The CDR3 DNA sequence: TGTGCCTGGAGTTGGCGCTGGGACTTTAGCACAGATACGCAGTATTTT.

This chain links TRBV11-2 with TRBJ2-1; 10 bases fit TRBD2. V lost 4 bases to trimming and J lost 8 bases; unmatched junction nucleotides: 8. The CDR3 spans 15 residues. Germline values: CDR1 SGHAT, CDR2 FQNNGV. DNA of the CDR3: TGTGCCAGCAGCTGGCTAGCGGGAGTTTACCATGAGCAGTTCTTC. It is translated as CASSWLAGVYHEQFF.

This chain connects TRBV2 to TRBJ2-2; 7 bases align to TRBD1. Trimming cost V 6 bases and J 6 bases; bases outside gene matches: 7. Germline CDR1 is SNHLY and CDR2 is FYNNEI. This CDR3 is built from 14 residues. The CDR3 loop reads CASSGTALSGELFF. The CDR3 DNA is TGTGCCAGCAGCGGGACAGCCCTATCCGGGGAGCTGTTTTTT.

The V and J genes are TRBV29-1 and TRBJ2-1, with TRBD2 matching over 10 bases. CDR1 and CDR2 from the germline V gene are SQVTM and ANQGSEA. V lost 4 bases to trimming and J lost 9 bases; unmatched junction nucleotides: 9. This CDR3 is built from 14 residues. CDR3 sequence (DNA): TGCAGCGTTGTAGGGCAACTAGCGGGACCTGAGCAGTTCTTC. It is translated as CSVVGQLAGPEQFF.

This clone was recorded once. The genes are TRBV7-3 and TRBJ1-2, with TRBD1 matching over 9 bases. V was clipped by 0 bases and J by 4 bases; unmatched bases: 3. Germline V lookup: CDR1 SGHTA, CDR2 FQGTGA. This CDR3 spans 15 amino acids. The CDR3 protein is CASSLTSTGGYGYTF. The CDR3 DNA is TGTGCCAGCAGCTTAACCTCGACAGGGGGCTATGGCTACACCTTC. The whole variable domain, remainder taken from reference TRBV7-3 and TRBJ1-2, is GAGVSQTPSNKVTEKGKYVELRCDPISGHTALYWYRQSLGQGPEFLIYFQGTGAADDSGLPNDRFFAVRPEGSVSTLKIQRTERGDSAVYLCASSLTSTGGYGYTFGSGTRLTVV.

This chain links TRBV9 with TRBJ1-2, with a weak D call TRBD1 (5 bases). The CDR3 totals 12 residues. V was clipped by 4 bases and J by 5 bases, with 9 bases between them. Germline CDR1 is SGDLS and CDR2 is YYNGEE. The CDR3 sequence: CASSLQGYGYTF. The CDR3 nucleotides are TGTGCCAGCAGCCTGCAGGGATATGGCTACACCTTC.

The chain uses TRBV9 and TRBJ2-5; TRBD2 agrees at 7 bases. CDR3 length: 14 residues. CDR1 SGDLS and CDR2 YYNGEE come from the germline V gene. V lost 3 bases and J lost 4; bases outside the gene matches: 6. DNA of the CDR3: TGTGCCAGCAGCGCCTCCCCGGGGGGAGAGACCCAGTACTTC. It translates to CASSASPGGETQYF.

The V call is TRBV7-6, the J call TRBJ2-1; 11 bases match TRBD2. The CDR3 runs to 16 residues. J gave up 7 bases and V 2 bases, and 7 bases lay outside the gene matches. Germline CDR1 and CDR2: SGHVS and FNYEAQ. The CDR3 here is CASSLPTSGRTNEQFF. In DNA form, the CDR3 reads TGTGCCAGCAGCTTACCCACTAGCGGGAGAACGAATGAGCAGTTCTTC.

The chain joins TRBV18 to TRBJ2-5; D possibly corresponds to TRBD1 (5 bases). Looked up from germline, CDR1 is KGHSH and CDR2 is LQKENI. This CDR3 has 16 amino acids. V shed 3 bases and J shed 3 bases, with 17 bases lying between them. The CDR3 coding sequence is TGTGCCAGCTCACCTCCGGACAAGGACCGAGAAGAGACCCAGTACTTC. It specifies CASSPPDKDREETQYF.

The rearrangement links TRBV4-3 to TRBJ2-3; D call uncertain. The CDR3 has 16 amino acids. V was cut by 1 base and J by 0 bases, with 11 bases left in between. Germline V CDR1 and CDR2: LGHNA, YSLEER. DNA for the CDR3: TGCGCCAGCAGCCAAGTGAGAAATTCTAGCACAGATACGCAGTATTTT. It codes for CASSQVRNSSTDTQYF.

The table lists this clone with a count of one. The gene calls are TRBV28 and TRBJ2-2; 12 bases line up with TRBD1. CDR3 length: 18 amino acids. Germline CDR1 and CDR2: MDHEN and SYDVKM. The ends lost 7 bases at V and 7 bases at J; junction bases unmatched: 16. Here the CDR3 DNA reads TGTGCCAGCACTAGCATCGGGGACAGGGGGCCAACAAACGGGGAGCTGTTTTTT. This sequence encodes CASTSIGDRGPTNGELFF.

The rearrangement joins TRBV6-5 to TRBJ2-3, with 7 bases that match TRBD2. CDR1 is MNHEY, CDR2 SVGAGI, per germline. CDR3 size: 15 residues. With 1 base clipped from V and 2 bases from J, the junction kept 3 bases outside the gene matches. The CDR3 DNA is TGTGCCAGCAGTTACTGGGGGAGGGCCACAGATACGCAGTATTTT. It codes for CASSYWGRATDTQYF.

The J gene is TRBJ2-7, the V gene TRBV4-1; maybe TRBD1 (6 bases). CDR3 length: 15 amino acids. V was clipped by 0 bases and J by 0 bases, with 9 bases between them. Germline CDR1 MGHRA, CDR2 YSYEKL. CDR3 coding DNA: TGCGCCAGCAGCCAAGATAAGGGGGACTCCTACGAGCAGTACTTC. Translation: CASSQDKGDSYEQYF.

The chain carries TRBV7-3 and TRBJ2-2, with 8 nucleotides matching TRBD2. Germline V gene sequence: CDR1 SGHTA, CDR2 FQGTGA. V shed 2 bases, J shed 6 bases, and the junction held 2 bases outside the gene matches. This CDR3 is built from 14 residues. CDR3 DNA: TGTGCCAGCAGCTTAGAACTAGCGGCCGGGGAGCTGTTTTTT. Its translation is CASSLELAAGELFF.

The chain carries TRBV7-3 and TRBJ2-2; D may be TRBD2 (6 bases). CDR3 length: 15 residues. V lost 5 bases and J lost 5, with 15 bases in between. Germline CDR1 is SGHTA and CDR2 is FQGTGA. This CDR3 is CASSPTGSQTGELFF. The CDR3 coding sequence is TGTGCCAGCAGCCCCACCGGGAGCCAGACCGGGGAGCTGTTTTTT.

In this sample, this clone turned up once. The chain recombines TRBV27 with TRBJ2-1; the match to TRBD2 covers 7 bases. The CDR3 length is 19 residues. Germline V gives CDR1 MNHEY, CDR2 SMNVEV (reference sequence). J gave up 2 bases and V 1 base, and 14 bases lay outside the gene matches. The CDR3 loop is CASSLYPGLAGAAYNEQFF. CDR3 DNA: TGTGCCAGCAGTTTATACCCAGGGTTGGCGGGAGCCGCCTACAATGAGCAGTTCTTC.

The genes are TRBV7-8 and TRBJ2-3, with 8 positions matching TRBD2. Germline loops: CDR1 SGHVS, CDR2 FQNEAQ. Trimming at V came to 2 bases and at J to 6 bases, leaving 10 bases not matched to a gene. CDR3 length: 16 residues. The CDR3 DNA is TGTGCCAGCAGCTTATCGGCTAGCGGGCTAGGGGATACGCAGTATTTT. This encodes CASSLSASGLGDTQYF. Full variable domain (missing parts from reference TRBV7-8 and TRBJ2-3): GAGVSQSPRYKVAKRGQDVALRCDPISGHVSLFWYQQALGQGPEFLTYFQNEAQLDKSGLPSDRFFAERPEGSVSTLKIQRTQQEDSAVYLCASSLSASGLGDTQYFGPGTRLTVL.

V is TRBV18 and J is TRBJ1-2, with 7 bases that match TRBD1. Germline CDR1 is KGHSH and CDR2 is LQKENI. Trimming cost V 6 bases and J 8 bases; bases outside gene matches: 6. The CDR3 sequence is 12 residues long. Written as DNA, the CDR3 is TGTGCCAGCTCTGACAGGGTGGGAGGCTACACCTTC. Its translation is CASSDRVGGYTF.

The rearrangement joins TRBV29-1 to TRBJ2-1; TRBD2 matches 12 bases. This CDR3 is built from 18 residues. The germline CDR1 and CDR2 sequences are SQVTM and ANQGSEA. Germline trimming cut 3 bases from V and 7 bases from J; bases unmatched to any gene: 16. The CDR3 sequence: CSVELRVASGRAWNEQFF. CDR3 DNA sequence: TGCAGCGTTGAGCTAAGAGTGGCTAGCGGGAGGGCCTGGAATGAGCAGTTCTTC.

This chain links TRBV27 with TRBJ2-2, with D possibly matching TRBD1 (5 bases). The germline V and J ends were trimmed by 3 bases and 5 bases, with 13 bases remaining between them. This CDR3 region has 15 residues. Germline-derived CDR1 and CDR2 are MNHEY and SMNVEV (reference sequence). The CDR3 loop is CASSLGLVFTGELFF. The CDR3 DNA sequence: TGTGCCAGCAGTTTGGGGCTAGTGTTTACCGGGGAGCTGTTTTTT.

This clone was found a few times. The chain uses TRBV6-6 and TRBJ2-1, with TRBD1 matching 12 bases. Germline V gene data show CDR1 as MNHNY and CDR2 as SVGAGI (reference sequence). J lost 5 bases, V lost 8 bases, and 10 bases had no gene match. The CDR3 totals 16 residues. DNA of the CDR3: TGTGCCAGCGCTTTTAGGGGACAGGGGGCGCACAATGAGCAGTTCTTC. Translating it yields CASAFRGQGAHNEQFF.

The rearrangement links TRBV28 to TRBJ2-3; a weak D match, TRBD2 (5 bases). This CDR3 comprises 12 residues. CDR1 MDHEN and CDR2 SYDVKM come from the germline V gene. Deletions cut 4 bases from V and 6 bases from J, with 8 bases between. The chain's CDR3 is CASSSSGDTQYF. CDR3 in DNA: TGTGCCAGCAGTTCCAGCGGCGATACGCAGTATTTT.

In regard to this clone: Germline and junction disagree at one end, which may indicate a read error. The V gene is TRBV28, the J gene TRBJ1-5, with 9 bases lining up with TRBD1. The germline CDR1 and CDR2 sequences are MDHEN and SYDVKM. CDR3 length equals 12 residues. CDR3 nucleotides: TGTGCCAGCAGTTGGGACAGGGTTAAATCGGATTTT. Translated, it gives CASSWDRVKSDF. Drawing the rest from reference TRBV28 and TRBJ1-5, the complete variable domain is DVKVTQSSRYLVKRTGEKVFLECVQDMDHENMFWYRQDPGLGLRLIYFSYDVKMKEKGDIPEGYSVSREKKERFSLILESASTNQTSMYLCASSWDRVKSDFGDGTRLSIL.

The DNA of the CDR3 is TGTGCCAGCAGTTCCGGTACGACGGGGCAGTACTTC. It specifies CASSSGTTGQYF. The rearrangement joins TRBV28 to TRBJ2-7, with D hard to call. The CDR3 contains 12 residues. Germline V CDR1 and CDR2: MDHEN, SYDVKM. The germline V and J ends were trimmed by 4 bases and 9 bases, with 13 bases remaining between them.